This is a list of T cell receptor beta chains from one sample in a study of response to subunit inactivated influenza vaccine. Using its own MiXCR run on the RT-PCR reads, TCRdb lists one record per CDR3 protein. The sample records approximately 170,000 distinct CDR3 sequences, 13% to 15% being singletons. Sequences were derived from CD8+ T cells sorted from PBMCs, sampled 5 to 6 days after vaccination. All receptors come from a man aged 50-59 years who received an inactivated influenza vaccine. Each CDR3 is given with its conserved first and last residue. D genes are given only for firm matches. Clone size is shown for a subset of rows, as once, few, many or a class of expanded clone.

j_call d_call v_call clone_size cdr3_nt cdr3_aa
TRBJ2-5 - TRBV7-9 few TGTGCCAGCAGCGGGCAAGCGCAAGAGACCCAGTACTTC CASSGQAQETQYF
TRBJ2-7 TRBD2 TRBV24-1 many TGTGCCACCAGTGATCCGGGACTAGCGGGAAAGCAGTACTTC CATSDPGLAGKQYF
TRBJ2-1 TRBD2 TRBV9 - TGTGCCAGCAGCGTATCGAGCGGGAGGGGTTATGAGCAGTTCTTC CASSVSSGRGYEQFF
TRBJ1-1 TRBD1 TRBV5-1 few TGCGCCAGCAGCTGGGTTTTGGACAGGGGTTCTGAAGCTTTCTTT CASSWVLDRGSEAFF
TRBJ2-3 TRBD2 TRBV7-2 - TGTGCCAGCAGCTCGACTAGCGGGAGATGGTCAGATACGCAGTATTTT CASSSTSGRWSDTQYF
TRBJ2-7 TRBD1 TRBV7-9 few TGTGCCAGCAGGGGGGACAGCATCTACGAGCAGTACTTC CASRGDSIYEQYF
TRBJ2-3 - TRBV6-2/TRBV6-3 few TGTGCCAGCAGTTACTCGGTCAGCGTAATCACAGATACGCAGTATTTT CASSYSVSVITDTQYF
TRBJ2-1 TRBD2 TRBV12-3/TRBV12-4 few TGTGCCAGCAGAACTAGCGGGAGGGTCGATGAGCAGTTCTTC CASRTSGRVDEQFF
TRBJ2-1 TRBD2 TRBV7-9 - TGTGCCAGCAGCCTCGGACTAGCGGGGGTTGATGAGCAGTTCTTC CASSLGLAGVDEQFF
TRBJ2-1 - TRBV5-4 once TGTGCCAGCGGCTTGGGGCCCTACAATGAGCAGTTCTTC CASGLGPYNEQFF
TRBJ2-7 - TRBV5-1 few TGCGCCAGCAGCCAACCGGGACGTTCCTACGAGCAGTACTTC CASSQPGRSYEQYF
TRBJ2-1 - TRBV7-2 few TGTGCCAGCAGCTTAGGTTGGCGGCACCCCTACAATGAGCAGTTCTTC CASSLGWRHPYNEQFF
TRBJ2-3 TRBD1 TRBV13 few TGTGCCAGCAGCTACACCGGGACAGGGGTGCGTACAGATACGCAGTATTTT CASSYTGTGVRTDTQYF
TRBJ1-2 - TRBV5-5 - TGTGCCAGCAGCCTGGACAGAACCGACTTAAACTATGGCTACACCTTC CASSLDRTDLNYGYTF
TRBJ2-5 TRBD2 TRBV12-3/TRBV12-4 few TGTGCCAGCAGTTTCGCTAGCGGGGGCCTCCAAGAGACCCAGTACTTC CASSFASGGLQETQYF
TRBJ1-3 TRBD1 TRBV11-2 - TGTGCCAGCAGCCCCGGGAGACAGGGTGCATTTCCCCCTGGAAACACCATATATTTT CASSPGRQGAFPPGNTIYF
TRBJ1-3 - TRBV5-1 many TGCGCCAGCAGCCTGAATTCTGGAAACACCATATATTTT CASSLNSGNTIYF
TRBJ2-2 - TRBV7-8 many TGTGCCAGCAGCATCACTGGGGAGGACACCGGGGAGCTGTTTTTT CASSITGEDTGELFF
TRBJ2-2 TRBD2 TRBV7-3 few TGTGCCAGCAGCTCCCTCGCTAGCGGGATGGGCGCCGGGGAGCTGTTTTTT CASSSLASGMGAGELFF
TRBJ2-3 - TRBV20-1 few TGCAGTGCTGACATGGTTGCAACGGGCCCAGATACGCAGTATTTT CSADMVATGPDTQYF
TRBJ2-6 TRBD2 TRBV27 - TGTGCCAGCAGTTTTATACTAGCGGGGATTGGGGCCAACGTCCTGACTTTC CASSFILAGIGANVLTF
TRBJ2-2 TRBD2 TRBV4-3 few TGCGCCAGCAGCCAGCTGACTAGCGGGAGGAACACCGGGGAGCTGTTTTTT CASSQLTSGRNTGELFF
TRBJ2-3 - TRBV7-2 - TGTGCCAGCAGCCCGGGAGTTTCTAGCACAGATACGCAGTATTTT CASSPGVSSTDTQYF
TRBJ2-5 - TRBV28 many TGTGCCAGCAGCGAAGAGACCCAGTACTTC CASSEETQYF
TRBJ2-7 - TRBV28 few TGTGCCAGCAGTTTATCAGTTTTTGCGGGCGACGAGCAGTACTTC CASSLSVFAGDEQYF
TRBJ1-5 - TRBV12-3/TRBV12-4 few TGTGCCAGCAGCGGGGACGGAAATAGCAATCAGCCCCAGCATTTT CASSGDGNSNQPQHF
TRBJ2-1 - TRBV4-2 few TGTGCCAGCAGCCAAGATAGCACAGACAATGAGCAGTTCTTC CASSQDSTDNEQFF
TRBJ2-1 TRBD2 TRBV9 few TGTGCCAGCAGCCTTGGGACTACCTCTTCTTCCTACAATGAGCAGTTCTTC CASSLGTTSSSYNEQFF
TRBJ2-2 - TRBV27 many TGTGCCAGCAGTTTAAAGTGGGGGGCCGGGGAGCTGTTTTTT CASSLKWGAGELFF
TRBJ2-2 - TRBV21-1 few TGTGCCAGCAGCAAAGCGCGCGGGGAATGGGCCGGGGAGCTGTTTTTT CASSKARGEWAGELFF
TRBJ2-2 - TRBV7-3 few TGTGCCAGCAAAATAGTTACGGATAGGTTCTCCGGGGAGCTGTTTTTT CASKIVTDRFSGELFF
TRBJ1-2 - TRBV6-1 many TGTGCCAGCAGCCTAGGACTAGAGGGGTTATATGGCTACACCTTC CASSLGLEGLYGYTF
TRBJ2-7 - TRBV19 few TGTGCCAGTAGTACGGGACCGGGCTCCTACGAGCAGTACTTC CASSTGPGSYEQYF
TRBJ2-2 - TRBV7-9 - TGTGCCAGCAGCCTCCCCCCTGGGGAGCTGTTTTTT CASSLPPGELFF
TRBJ2-7 - TRBV27 - TGTGCCAGCAGTTTAACCCCCGTGGGGATGGGATACGAGCAGTACTTC CASSLTPVGMGYEQYF
TRBJ2-6 - TRBV20-1 few TGCAGTGCTACCAGTCGGGGAGAGGCTGGGGCCAACGTCCTGACTTTC CSATSRGEAGANVLTF
TRBJ2-7 TRBD2 TRBV10-2 few TGCGCCAGCAGCGCTACACCGGGACTAGCGGGGGGTGAGCAGTACTTC CASSATPGLAGGEQYF
TRBJ2-1 TRBD2 TRBV29-1 many TGCAGCGTTGGTCTGCGGGAGAGGGATGAGCAGTTCTTC CSVGLRERDEQFF
TRBJ2-7 TRBD2 TRBV6-5 - TGTGCCAGCAGTCTAGCGGGAGGTCGACAGTACTTC CASSLAGGRQYF
TRBJ2-7 TRBD2 TRBV19 few TGTGCCAGTAGTATTCAGGGACTAGCCCACTACGAGCAGTACTTC CASSIQGLAHYEQYF
TRBJ2-3 TRBD2 TRBV15 - TGTGCCACCAGCAGAGAATGGGCCGGTAGCGGGAGGCACACAGATACGCAGTATTTT CATSREWAGSGRHTDTQYF
TRBJ2-3 - TRBV7-2 - TGTGCCAGCAGGGGAATCGCAGATACGCAGTATTTT CASRGIADTQYF
TRBJ1-1 - TRBV7-9 - TGTGCCAGCAGCTTTTGGAACACTGAAGCTTTCTTT CASSFWNTEAFF